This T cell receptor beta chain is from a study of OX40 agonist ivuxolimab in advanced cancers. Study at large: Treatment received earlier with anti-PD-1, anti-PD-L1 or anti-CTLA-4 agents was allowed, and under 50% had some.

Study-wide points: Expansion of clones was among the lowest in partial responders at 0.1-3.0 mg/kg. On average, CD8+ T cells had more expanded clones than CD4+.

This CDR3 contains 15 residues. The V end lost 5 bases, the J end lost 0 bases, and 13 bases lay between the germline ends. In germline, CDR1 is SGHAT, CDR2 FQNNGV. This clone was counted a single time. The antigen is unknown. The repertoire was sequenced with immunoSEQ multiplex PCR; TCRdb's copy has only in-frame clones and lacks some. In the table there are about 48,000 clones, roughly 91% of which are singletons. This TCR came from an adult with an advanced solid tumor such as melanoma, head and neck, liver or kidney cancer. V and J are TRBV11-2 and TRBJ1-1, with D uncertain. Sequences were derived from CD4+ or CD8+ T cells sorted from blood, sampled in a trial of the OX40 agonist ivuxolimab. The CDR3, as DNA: TGTGCCAGCAGCATAAAGGACGGAATGAACACTGAAGCTTTCTTT. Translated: CASSIKDGMNTEAFF.